Below, 23 T cell receptor beta chains from the same sample are listed, as sequenced in a study of T cell responses to AZD1222 COVID-19 vaccine. The protocol was immunoSEQ multiplex PCR, while the TCRdb copy is restricted to in-frame clones and leaves out a portion. The sample has over 120,000 clones; 80% to 95% are singletons. The sequences come from peripheral blood, collected on day 0 of AZD1222 vaccination. The source is an adult in good health.

The V and J genes are TRBV5-1 and TRBJ2-5, with D possibly being TRBD2 (5 bases). V was cut by 2 bases and J by 5 bases, with 10 bases left in between. CDR1 and CDR2 from the germline V gene are SGHRS and YFSETQ. This CDR3 comprises 13 residues. The DNA of the CDR3 is TGCGCCAGCAGCTTTAACACGGGGGAGACCCAGTACTTC. Translated, it gives CASSFNTGETQYF.

V and J are TRBV19 and TRBJ1-5; TRBD1 is a possible D gene (6 bases). The V end was cut by 3 bases, the J end by 7 bases, with 13 bases between. CDR3 length: 14 residues. The V gene's germline CDR1 is LNHDA and CDR2 SQIVND (reference sequence). CDR3 loop: CASSMGASGQPQHF. For the CDR3, the DNA is TGTGCCAGTAGTATGGGGGCGTCGGGACAGCCCCAGCATTTT.

This chain links TRBV2 with TRBJ1-5; D ambiguous. Germline values: CDR1 SNHLY, CDR2 FYNNEI. The germline V and J ends were trimmed by 1 base and 2 bases, with 6 bases remaining between them. This CDR3 is 14 amino acids long. The CDR3 region has the DNA TGTGCCAGCAGTGAAGTCCAGGGCAATCAGCCCCAGCATTTT. Its translation: CASSEVQGNQPQHF.

This sequence joins TRBV6-5 and TRBJ2-7; D is perhaps TRBD1 (5 bases). Germline lookup yields CDR1 MNHEY and CDR2 SVGAGI. Trimming stripped 5 bases from V and 2 bases from J, with 16 bases between. There are 15 residues in the CDR3. The CDR3 bases are TGTGCCAGCAGTAAGGACACAATCCCGACCTACGAGCAGTACTTC. Encoded protein: CASSKDTIPTYEQYF.

This chain uses TRBV27 with TRBJ2-7, with D possibly being TRBD2 (5 bases). Per the germline V gene, CDR1 is MNHEY and CDR2 is SMNVEV (reference sequence). This CDR3 has 14 amino acids. The V and J ends lost 4 bases and 2 bases respectively, with 12 bases between them. Written as DNA, the CDR3 is TGTGCCAGCAGTTCTATCGGGGATACCTACGAGCAGTACTTC. Translated, it gives CASSSIGDTYEQYF.

V is TRBV18 and J is TRBJ1-6, with unresolved D. CDR1 is KGHSH and CDR2 is LQKENI in the germline V gene. Trimming took 3 bases from V and 5 from J, leaving 11 bases between them. The CDR3 runs to 15 residues. CDR3 in DNA: TGTGCCAGCTCACCCCTCGATGGAAATAATTCACCCCTCCACTTT. Translating it yields CASSPLDGNNSPLHF.

The genes are TRBV5-1 and TRBJ1-1; D call uncertain. Germline CDR1 reads SGHRS; CDR2 reads YFSETQ. The CDR3 runs to 14 residues. V was clipped by 4 bases and J by 0 bases, with 10 bases between them. The CDR3 sequence is CASSLEYMNTEAFF. CDR3 sequence (DNA): TGCGCCAGCAGCCTAGAGTATATGAACACTGAAGCTTTCTTT.

This rearrangement joins TRBV11-1 to TRBJ2-7; D could derive from TRBD1 or TRBD2 (5 bases each). Germline CDR1 SGHAT, CDR2 FQDESV (reference sequence). This CDR3 contains 16 residues. The germline V and J ends were trimmed by 4 bases and 3 bases, with 19 bases remaining between them. CDR3 sequence: CASSSKVIGTLYEQYF. DNA of the CDR3: TGTGCCAGCAGCTCCAAAGTGATCGGGACCCTCTACGAGCAGTACTTC. The whole variable domain, filled in from reference TRBV11-1 and TRBJ2-7, reads EAEVAQSPRYKITEKSQAVAFWCDPISGHATLYWYRQILGQGPELLVQFQDESVVDDSQLPKDRFSAERLKGVDSTLKIQPAELGDSAMYLCASSSKVIGTLYEQYFGPGTRLTVT.

CDR3 residues: CASSIPGTGVIGANVLTF. CDR3 DNA: TGTGCCAGTAGTATCCCCGGGACAGGGGTTATTGGGGCCAACGTCCTGACTTTC. The chain links TRBV19 to TRBJ2-6; TRBD1 agrees at 10 bases. CDR1 LNHDA and CDR2 SQIVND come from the germline V gene (reference sequence). V gave up 3 bases and J gave up 3 bases; unmatched junction bases: 8. This CDR3 comprises 18 residues. The variable domain in full, completed from reference TRBV19 and TRBJ2-6, reads DGGITQSPKYLFRKEGQNVTLSCEQNLNHDAMYWYRQDPGQGLRLIYYSQIVNDFQKGDIAEGYSVSREKKESFPLTVTSAQKNPTAFYLCASSIPGTGVIGANVLTFGAGSRLTVL.

The J gene is TRBJ2-3, the V gene TRBV7-9, with 12 bases matching TRBD2. Germline CDR1 reads SEHNR; CDR2 reads FQNEAQ (reference sequence). Losses at the gene ends were 4 bases for V and 3 bases for J; bases not matched to a gene: 8. The CDR3 totals 17 residues. Here the CDR3 DNA reads TGTGCCAGCAGCTGGGCTAGCGGGAGGGGGGCGACAGATACGCAGTATTTT. Amino acids: CASSWASGRGATDTQYF.

The V and J genes are TRBV19 and TRBJ1-1; a possible D gene is TRBD1 (6 bases). Germline-derived CDR1 and CDR2 are LNHDA and SQIVND (reference sequence). This CDR3 is built from 15 residues. The germline V and J ends were trimmed by 6 bases and 4 bases, with 18 bases remaining between them. CDR3 region: CASSSIPRGGTEAFF. CDR3 nucleotides: TGTGCCAGTAGCTCTATTCCCAGGGGAGGCACTGAAGCTTTCTTT.

This clone has only a few counts. The V gene is TRBV5-1, the J gene TRBJ2-2; 13 positions agree with TRBD2. The CDR3 is 17 residues long. The germline V gene has CDR1 SGHRS and CDR2 YFSETQ. The ends lost 4 bases at V and 0 bases at J; junction bases unmatched: 3. CDR3 in amino acids: CASSPLAGGANTGELFF. DNA for the CDR3: TGCGCCAGCAGCCCACTAGCGGGAGGGGCGAACACCGGGGAGCTGTTTTTT.

The chain uses TRBV5-4 and TRBJ2-3; 11 nucleotides match TRBD2. V shed 2 bases and J 4 bases; nucleotides not matched to a gene: 9. CDR1 and CDR2 (germline): SGHNT, YYREEE (reference sequence). This CDR3 is built from 17 residues. The CDR3 sequence is CASSLGVAGGGADTQYF. The DNA for the CDR3 is TGTGCCAGCAGCTTAGGCGTAGCGGGAGGGGGGGCAGATACGCAGTATTTT.

This chain joins TRBV3-1 (or the pseudogene TRBV3-2) and TRBJ1-3, with D uncertain. The CDR3 covers 15 residues. The ends were cut back, 4 bases at V and 2 bases at J, with 12 bases in the middle. The V gene's germline CDR1 is LGHDT and CDR2 YNNKEL (reference sequence). DNA for the CDR3: TGTGCCAGCAGCCCCCTATCTGGGGCTGGAAACACCATATATTTT. Protein sequence: CASSPLSGAGNTIYF.

The V call is TRBV7-9, the J call TRBJ2-5; 7 nucleotides agree with TRBD1. Germline V gives CDR1 SEHNR, CDR2 FQNEAQ (reference sequence). The CDR3 contains 15 residues. With V trimmed by 5 bases and J by 1 base, 7 bases remained unmatched. CDR3 sequence: CASSLGTASQETQYF. CDR3 nucleotides: TGTGCCAGCAGCCTGGGGACAGCCTCCCAAGAGACCCAGTACTTC.

The CDR3 DNA is TGTGCCAGCAGCCAAGTGCGGGGAGTGGACACCGGGGAGCTGTTTTTT. Translating it yields CASSQVRGVDTGELFF. The J gene is TRBJ2-2, the V gene TRBV3-1 (or the pseudogene TRBV3-2); TRBD2 might be the D (6 bases). Germline CDR1 LGHDT, CDR2 YNNKEL (reference sequence). V was pared by 1 base and J by 3 bases, with 12 bases between. The CDR3 extends over 16 amino acids.

The chain is built from TRBV2 and TRBJ2-7; perhaps TRBD1 as D (5 bases). Germline-derived CDR1 and CDR2 are SNHLY and FYNNEI. This CDR3 has 14 amino acids. V was pared by 5 bases and J by 4 bases, with 15 bases between. DNA of the CDR3: TGTGCCAGCAGTAATCAGGGAAGGGGATACGAGCAGTACTTC. Translation: CASSNQGRGYEQYF.

The chain joins TRBV19 to TRBJ2-1; TRBD1 might be the D (6 bases). CDR3 length equals 14 residues. Germline V gene lookup returns CDR1 LNHDA and CDR2 SQIVND (reference sequence). The V and J ends lost 8 bases and 4 bases respectively, with 15 bases between them. The CDR3: CASSPGQDYNEQFF. The DNA for the CDR3 is TGTGCCAGTTCTCCGGGACAAGATTACAATGAGCAGTTCTTC.

This clone has only one observation. The CDR3 DNA reads TGTGCCAGCAGTTATAACAGTCGAAGCCGTGGTGGCTACACCTTC. This gives the protein CASSYNSRSRGGYTF. This chain links TRBV6-5 with TRBJ1-2; no reliable D call. Trimming pared 3 bases from V and 7 bases from J, leaving 18 bases between. The CDR3 extends over 15 amino acids. Germline values: CDR1 MNHEY, CDR2 SVGAGI.

This clone was counted once. V gene TRBV2 combines with J gene TRBJ2-1; D unresolved. Between the trimmed V and J ends, which lost 8 bases and 7 bases, there was a span of 12 bases. The germline gives CDR1 SNHLY, CDR2 FYNNEI. The CDR3 has 12 amino acids. CDR3 amino acids: CASPSPANEQFF. CDR3 DNA: TGTGCCAGCCCAAGCCCGGCGAATGAGCAGTTCTTC.

The rearrangement uses TRBV15 and TRBJ2-3; D uncertain. The CDR3 covers 12 residues. CDR1 is LNHNV, CDR2 YYDKDF, per germline (reference sequence). The V end was cut by 1 base, the J end by 5 bases, with 4 bases between. The CDR3 here is CATSRVEDTQYF. CDR3 coding DNA: TGTGCCACCAGCAGAGTAGAAGATACGCAGTATTTT.

This chain uses TRBV29-1 with TRBJ1-2; D not certain. The CDR3 is 13 amino acids. The V end was cut by 7 bases, the J end by 8 bases, with 20 bases between. CDR1 is SQVTM, CDR2 ANQGSEA, per germline. The CDR3: CSAFRRAQWGYTF. The CDR3 DNA reads as TGCAGCGCCTTTCGACGCGCCCAATGGGGCTACACCTTC.

This chain joins TRBV7-9 and TRBJ2-3; 11 nucleotides align to TRBD2. The CDR3 covers 16 residues. CDR1 is SEHNR and CDR2 is FQNEAQ in the germline V gene (reference sequence). J gave up 2 bases and V 1 base, and 2 bases lay outside the gene matches. As DNA, the CDR3 is TGTGCCAGCAGCTTAGGGGGACTAGCGGTCACAGATACGCAGTATTTT. Translating gives CASSLGGLAVTDTQYF. The whole variable domain, remainder taken from reference TRBV7-9 and TRBJ2-3, is DTGVSQNPRHKITKRGQNVTFRCDPISEHNRLYWYRQTLGQGPEFLTYFQNEAQLEKSRLLSDRFSAERPKGSFSTLEIQRTEQGDSAMYLCASSLGGLAVTDTQYFGPGTRLTVL.